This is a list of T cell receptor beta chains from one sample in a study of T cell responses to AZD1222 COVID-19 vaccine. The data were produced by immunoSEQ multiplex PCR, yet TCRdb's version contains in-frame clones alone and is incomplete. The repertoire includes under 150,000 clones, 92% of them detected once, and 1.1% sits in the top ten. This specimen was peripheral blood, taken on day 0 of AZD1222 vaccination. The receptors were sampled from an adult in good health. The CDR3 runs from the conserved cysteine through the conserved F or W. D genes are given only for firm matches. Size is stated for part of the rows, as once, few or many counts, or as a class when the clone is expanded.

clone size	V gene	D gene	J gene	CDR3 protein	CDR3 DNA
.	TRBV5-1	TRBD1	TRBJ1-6	CASSPNDRVNSPLHF	TGCGCCAGCAGCCCGAATGACAGGGTCAATTCACCCCTCCACTTT
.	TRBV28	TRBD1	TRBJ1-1	CASRLTGGTEAFF	TGTGCCAGCAGGCTTACAGGGGGCACTGAAGCTTTCTTT
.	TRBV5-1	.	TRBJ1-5	CASSQAEVARQPQHF	TGCGCCAGCAGCCAAGCAGAGGTCGCCAGGCAGCCCCAGCATTTT
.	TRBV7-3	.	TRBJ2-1	CASSLMARNPAGEQFF	TGTGCCAGCAGCTTAATGGCCCGAAACCCAGCGGGTGAGCAGTTCTTC
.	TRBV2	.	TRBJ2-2	CASSVRPNTGELFF	TGTGCCAGCAGTGTCAGGCCGAACACCGGGGAGCTGTTTTTT
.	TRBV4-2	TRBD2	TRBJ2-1	CASSQDGTSGGRRNEQFF	TGTGCCAGCAGCCAAGATGGTACTAGCGGGGGACGCCGCAATGAGCAGTTCTTC
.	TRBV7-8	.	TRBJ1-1	CASSGPVGTEAFF	TGTGCCAGCAGCGGACCCGTAGGGACTGAAGCTTTCTTT
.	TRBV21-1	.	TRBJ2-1	CASSKIGTSGAYNEQFF	TGTGCCAGCAGCAAAATTGGGACTAGCGGAGCCTACAATGAGCAGTTCTTC
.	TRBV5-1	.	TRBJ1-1	CASSLGSSNTEAFF	TGCGCCAGCAGCTTGGGATCCTCGAACACTGAAGCTTTCTTT
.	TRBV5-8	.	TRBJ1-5	CASSFGNDQPQHF	TGTGCCAGCAGCTTTGGGAACGATCAGCCCCAGCATTTT
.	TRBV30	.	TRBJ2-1	CAWRPLSGEQFF	TGTGCCTGGAGGCCCCTCAGTGGTGAGCAGTTCTTC
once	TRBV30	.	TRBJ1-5	CAWSVRSNQPQHF	TGTGCCTGGAGTGTTCGTAGCAATCAGCCCCAGCATTTT
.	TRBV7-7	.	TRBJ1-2	CASSLEDLGTF	TGTGCCAGCAGCTTGGAGGACCTCGGGACCTTC
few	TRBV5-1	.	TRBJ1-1	CASSPRGPSTREAFF	TGCGCCAGCAGCCCCAGAGGTCCCAGCACCCGTGAAGCTTTCTTT
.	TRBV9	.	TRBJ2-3	CASSVGADSLTDTQYF	TGTGCCAGCAGCGTAGGGGCCGATTCCCTAACAGATACGCAGTATTTT
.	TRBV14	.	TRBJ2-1	CASSPGYGVEQFF	TGTGCCAGCAGCCCCGGGTACGGAGTCGAGCAGTTCTTC
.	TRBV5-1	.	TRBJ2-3	CASSLGATADTQYF	TGCGCCAGCAGCTTGGGTGCAACCGCAGATACGCAGTATTTT
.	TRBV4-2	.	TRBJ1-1	CASSRTGSATEAFF	TGTGCCAGCAGCCGTACAGGGTCGGCCACTGAAGCTTTCTTT
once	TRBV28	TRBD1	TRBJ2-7	CASSLLDRGGKQYF	TGTGCCAGCAGTTTACTGGACAGGGGTGGTAAGCAGTACTTC
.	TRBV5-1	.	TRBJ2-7	CASSLGPGGQTYEQYF	TGCGCCAGCAGCTTGGGTCCCGGGGGACAGACCTACGAGCAGTACTTC
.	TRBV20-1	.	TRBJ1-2	CSASRGTHYGYTF	TGCAGTGCTAGTAGGGGGACCCACTATGGCTACACCTTC
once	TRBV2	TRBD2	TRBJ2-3	CASRGLPGLAAGTDTQYF	TGTGCCAGCAGGGGACTTCCGGGACTAGCGGCGGGCACAGATACGCAGTATTTT
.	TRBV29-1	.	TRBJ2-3	CSVEDRTAPTQYF	TGCAGCGTTGAAGACAGGACAGCCCCCACGCAGTATTTT
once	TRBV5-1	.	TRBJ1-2	CASSFGVYGYTF	TGCGCCAGCAGCTTCGGGGTCTATGGCTACACCTTC
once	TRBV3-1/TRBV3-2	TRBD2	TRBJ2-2	CASSQDRTSGIVGELFF	TGTGCCAGCAGCCAAGATCGTACTAGCGGGATTGTCGGGGAGCTGTTTTTT
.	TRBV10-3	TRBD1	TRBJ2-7	CAIKPGQGHEQYF	TGTGCCATCAAACCGGGACAGGGTCACGAGCAGTACTTC
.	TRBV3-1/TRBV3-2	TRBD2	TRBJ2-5	CASSPKSGTSWRETQYF	TGTGCCAGCAGCCCAAAGTCGGGGACTAGCTGGAGGGAGACCCAGTACTTC
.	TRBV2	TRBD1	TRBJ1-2	CASSEGQGRSYGYTF	TGTGCCAGCAGTGAAGGACAGGGGAGGTCCTATGGCTACACCTTC
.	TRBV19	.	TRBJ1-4	CASSGPGSYNEKLFF	TGTGCCAGTAGTGGACCCGGGAGTTACAATGAAAAACTGTTTTTT
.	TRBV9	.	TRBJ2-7	CASSVGTYNYEQYF	TGTGCCAGCAGCGTAGGGACGTACAACTACGAGCAGTACTTC
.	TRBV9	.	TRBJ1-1	CASSVATGNTEAFF	TGTGCCAGCAGCGTAGCGACGGGGAACACTGAAGCTTTCTTT
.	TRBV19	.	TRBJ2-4	CASSTHQGRAAKNIQYF	TGTGCCAGTAGTACCCATCAGGGAAGGGCGGCCAAAAACATTCAGTACTTC
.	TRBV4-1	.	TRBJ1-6	CASSQVGDFSPLHF	TGCGCCAGCAGCCAAGTCGGGGATTTCTCACCCCTCCACTTT
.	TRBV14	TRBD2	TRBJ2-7	CASSQEREQTGYEQYF	TGTGCCAGCAGCCAAGAGCGGGAGCAGACGGGTTACGAGCAGTACTTC
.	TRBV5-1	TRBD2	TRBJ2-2	CASSLVQSGTELFF	TGCGCCAGCAGCTTGGTACAGAGCGGGACGGAGCTGTTTTTT
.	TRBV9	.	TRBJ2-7	CASSLIASSYEQYF	TGTGCCAGCAGCCTAATTGCGAGCTCCTACGAGCAGTACTTC
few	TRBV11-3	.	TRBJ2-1	CASSLVGSGFNEQFF	TGTGCCAGCAGCTTAGTGGGTAGCGGATTCAATGAGCAGTTCTTC
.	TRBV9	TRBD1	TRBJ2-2	CASSRDRANGELFF	TGTGCCAGCAGCCGCGACAGGGCCAACGGGGAGCTGTTTTTT
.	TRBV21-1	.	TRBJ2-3	CASTYPRDRADTQYF	TGTGCCAGCACCTACCCCCGGGACAGGGCAGATACGCAGTATTTT
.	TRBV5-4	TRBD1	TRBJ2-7	CASSLGDRGKSYEQYF	TGTGCCAGCAGCTTGGGGGACAGGGGGAAAAGTTACGAGCAGTACTTC
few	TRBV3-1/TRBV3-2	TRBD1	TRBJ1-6	CASSQSWTGDSPLHF	TGTGCCAGCAGCCAAAGTTGGACAGGGGACTCACCCCTCCACTTT
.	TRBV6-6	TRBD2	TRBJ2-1	CASSYSGLAVNNEQFF	TGTGCCAGCAGTTACTCGGGGCTAGCGGTTAACAATGAGCAGTTCTTC
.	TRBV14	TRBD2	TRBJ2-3	CASSPSRSGRFSDTQYF	TGTGCCAGCAGCCCGTCCCGGAGCGGGAGGTTCTCAGATACGCAGTATTTT
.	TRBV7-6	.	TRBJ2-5	CASSFSGMGQETQYF	TGTGCCAGCAGCTTTTCGGGAATGGGTCAAGAGACCCAGTACTTC
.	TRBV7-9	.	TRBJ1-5	CASSLGVDISEPQHF	TGTGCCAGCAGCTTAGGAGTCGATATTTCAGAGCCCCAGCATTTT